A selection of T cell receptor beta chains follows, all from one sample in a study of memory CD4+ T cells and cytomegalovirus serostatus. The table came from immunoSEQ multiplex PCR; TCRdb's copy has only in-frame clones and leaves some out. The sample yields roughly 56,000 clones, 82% seen once. The sequenced sample was memory CD4+ T cells from blood. All receptors come from an adult in good health and CMV-seronegative. Each CDR3 is given with its conserved first and last residue. Fields, in order: clone size, D gene, J gene, V gene, CDR3 protein, CDR3 DNA. The D gene is left open where the match is weak. Clone size is stated in some rows and not others, as once, few, many or a class when expanded.

- | - | TRBJ2-5 | TRBV15 | CATSTSFGREVQETQYF | TGTGCCACCAGCACCTCCTTTGGACGGGAAGTTCAAGAGACCCAGTACTTC
- | TRBD2 | TRBJ2-3 | TRBV7-2 | CASSTSGVNTDTQYF | TGTGCCAGCAGCACAAGCGGGGTTAACACAGATACGCAGTATTTT
few | - | TRBJ1-6 | TRBV27 | CASSLFPGGRSPLHF | TGTGCCAGCAGTTTATTTCCCGGGGGAAGGTCACCCCTCCACTTT
- | TRBD2 | TRBJ2-5 | TRBV30 | CAWMIAGGEETQYF | TGTGCCTGGATGATAGCGGGGGGCGAAGAGACCCAGTACTTC
- | TRBD2 | TRBJ2-5 | TRBV5-4 | CASSWTSGGSETQYF | TGTGCCAGCAGCTGGACTAGCGGGGGATCAGAGACCCAGTACTTC
- | - | TRBJ1-2 | TRBV6-5 | CASTTRTVNYGYTF | TGTGCCAGCACTACTAGGACGGTAAACTATGGCTACACCTTC
once | - | TRBJ1-3 | TRBV7-2 | CASSSFLLATPGNTIYF | TGTGCCAGCAGCTCTTTCCTGCTTGCCACCCCGGGAAACACCATATATTTT
- | TRBD1 | TRBJ2-3 | TRBV7-9 | CASSLGQGAADTQYF | TGTGCCAGCAGCTTGGGACAGGGGGCGGCAGATACGCAGTATTTT
- | - | TRBJ2-1 | TRBV20-1 | CSAREFDEQFF | TGCAGTGCTAGAGAATTTGATGAGCAGTTCTTC
- | - | TRBJ1-6 | TRBV19 | CASRRDSVQVNSPLHF | TGTGCCAGTAGGAGAGACTCGGTACAGGTTAATTCACCCCTCCACTTT
- | - | TRBJ2-3 | TRBV6-5 | CASSPSGDTQYF | TGTGCCAGCAGTCCTTCTGGAGATACGCAGTATTTT
- | TRBD1 | TRBJ1-4 | TRBV7-9 | CASSQGQGAEKLFF | TGTGCCAGCAGCCAGGGACAGGGAGCGGAAAAACTGTTTTTT
- | TRBD1 | TRBJ1-2 | TRBV29-1 | CSVWGQGESGGYTF | TGCAGCGTCTGGGGACAGGGGGAATCAGGTGGCTACACCTTC
- | TRBD1 | TRBJ1-6 | TRBV27 | CASTISGDRFNSPLHF | TGTGCCAGCACCATCTCCGGGGACAGGTTTAATTCACCCCTCCACTTT
few | - | TRBJ2-2 | TRBV7-9 | CASSPRWGQQNTGELFF | TGTGCCAGCAGCCCAAGGTGGGGACAACAGAACACCGGGGAGCTGTTTTTT
- | - | TRBJ1-2 | TRBV29-1 | CSVDGLEGYTF | TGCAGCGTCGACGGACTGGAAGGCTACACCTTC
- | - | TRBJ1-2 | TRBV7-9 | CASSPTYVRLGSNYGYTF | TGTGCCAGCAGCCCTACGTATGTCCGGTTGGGATCCAACTATGGCTACACCTTC
- | TRBD2 | TRBJ2-7 | TRBV5-1 | CASSWPRDLSGGFYEQYF | TGCGCCAGCAGCTGGCCCCGGGACTTGAGCGGGGGGTTCTACGAGCAGTACTTC
few | TRBD1 | TRBJ1-4 | TRBV6-1 | CASRRPGTGSEKLFF | TGTGCCAGCAGAAGACCCGGGACAGGGAGTGAAAAACTGTTTTTT
few | TRBD2 | TRBJ2-2 | TRBV27 | CASTWGGGTGELFF | TGTGCCAGCACCTGGGGGGGTGGCACCGGGGAGCTGTTTTTT
few | TRBD1 | TRBJ1-1 | TRBV18 | CASSPPPGTGGMNTEAFF | TGTGCCAGCTCACCGCCTCCCGGGACAGGGGGCATGAACACTGAAGCTTTCTTT
- | - | TRBJ1-1 | TRBV7-6 | CASSLVTGVDTEAFF | TGTGCCAGCAGCTTAGTTACGGGGGTCGACACTGAAGCTTTCTTT
- | TRBD1 | TRBJ1-6 | TRBV5-6 | CASSLDGTGGSPLHF | TGTGCCAGCAGCTTGGACGGGACAGGAGGTTCACCCCTCCACTTT